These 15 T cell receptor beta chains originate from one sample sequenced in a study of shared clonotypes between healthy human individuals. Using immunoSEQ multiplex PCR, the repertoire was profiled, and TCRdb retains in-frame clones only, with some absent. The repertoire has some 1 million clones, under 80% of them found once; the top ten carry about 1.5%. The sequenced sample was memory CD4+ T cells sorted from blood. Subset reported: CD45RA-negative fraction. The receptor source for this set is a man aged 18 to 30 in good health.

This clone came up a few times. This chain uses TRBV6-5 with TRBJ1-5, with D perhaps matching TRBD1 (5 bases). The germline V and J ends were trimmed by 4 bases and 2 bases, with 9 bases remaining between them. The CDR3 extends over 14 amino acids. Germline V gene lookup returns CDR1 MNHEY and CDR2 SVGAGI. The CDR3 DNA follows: TGTGCCAGCAGTTCCTCGGGGCGCAATCAGCCCCAGCATTTT. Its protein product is CASSSSGRNQPQHF.

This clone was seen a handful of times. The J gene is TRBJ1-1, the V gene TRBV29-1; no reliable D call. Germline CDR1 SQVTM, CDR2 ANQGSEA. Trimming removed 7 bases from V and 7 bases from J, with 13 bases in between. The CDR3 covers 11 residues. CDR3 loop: CSARTGDEAFF. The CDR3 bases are TGCAGCGCCAGGACTGGAGATGAAGCTTTCTTT.

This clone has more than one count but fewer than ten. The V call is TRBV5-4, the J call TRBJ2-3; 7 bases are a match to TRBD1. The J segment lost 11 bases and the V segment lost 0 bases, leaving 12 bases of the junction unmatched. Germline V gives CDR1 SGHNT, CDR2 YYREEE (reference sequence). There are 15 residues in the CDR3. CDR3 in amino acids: CASSLAGKAGGMQYF. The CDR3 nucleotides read TGTGCCAGCAGCTTGGCAGGAAAGGCAGGGGGTATGCAGTATTTT.

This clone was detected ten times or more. Here the CDR3 reads CASSFDPSYEQYF. The CDR3 bases are TGTGCCAGCAGCTTTGATCCTTCCTACGAGCAGTACTTC. The chain links TRBV5-4 to TRBJ2-7, with D unclear. Between the trimmed V and J ends, which lost 2 bases and 1 base, there was a span of 7 bases. The V gene's germline CDR1 is SGHNT and CDR2 YYREEE (reference sequence). This CDR3 spans 13 amino acids.

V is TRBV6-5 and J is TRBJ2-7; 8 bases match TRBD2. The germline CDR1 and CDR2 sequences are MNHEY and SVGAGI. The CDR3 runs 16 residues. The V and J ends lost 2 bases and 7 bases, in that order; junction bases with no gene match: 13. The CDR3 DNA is TGTGCCAGCAGTTACCTATTTAGCGGGGCTCCTTTTGAGCAGTACTTC. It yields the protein CASSYLFSGAPFEQYF.

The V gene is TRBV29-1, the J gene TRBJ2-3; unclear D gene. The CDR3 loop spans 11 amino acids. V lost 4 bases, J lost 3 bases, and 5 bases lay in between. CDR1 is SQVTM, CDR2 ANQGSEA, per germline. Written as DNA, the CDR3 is TGCAGCGTTGGTTCTACAGATACGCAGTATTTT. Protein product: CSVGSTDTQYF.

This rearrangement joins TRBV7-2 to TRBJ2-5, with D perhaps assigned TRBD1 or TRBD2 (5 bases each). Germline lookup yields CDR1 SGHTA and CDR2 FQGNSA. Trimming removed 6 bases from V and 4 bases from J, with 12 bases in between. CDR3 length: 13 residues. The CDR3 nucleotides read TGTGCCAGCAGTGGGGGACGTCGAGAGACCCAGTACTTC. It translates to CASSGGRRETQYF.

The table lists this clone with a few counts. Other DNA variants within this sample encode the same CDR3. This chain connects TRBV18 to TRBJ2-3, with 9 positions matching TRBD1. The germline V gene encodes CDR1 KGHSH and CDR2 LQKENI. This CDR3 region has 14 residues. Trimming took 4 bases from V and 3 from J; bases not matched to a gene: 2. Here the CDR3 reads CASSLQGATDTQYF. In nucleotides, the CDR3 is TGTGCCAGCTCACTACAGGGGGCAACAGATACGCAGTATTTT.

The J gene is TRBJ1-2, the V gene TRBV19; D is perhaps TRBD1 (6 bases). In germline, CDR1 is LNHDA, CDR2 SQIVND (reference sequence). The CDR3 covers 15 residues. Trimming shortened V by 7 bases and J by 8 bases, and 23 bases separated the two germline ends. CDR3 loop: CASTSAPNRVQGYTF. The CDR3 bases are TGTGCCAGTACCTCAGCGCCCAACAGGGTCCAAGGCTACACCTTC.

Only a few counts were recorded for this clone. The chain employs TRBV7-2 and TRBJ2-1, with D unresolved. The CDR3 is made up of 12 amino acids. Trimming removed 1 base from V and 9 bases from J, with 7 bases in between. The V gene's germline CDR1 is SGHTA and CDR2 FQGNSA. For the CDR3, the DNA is TGTGCCAGCAGCTTAGACTATGGTGAGCAGTTCTTC. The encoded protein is CASSLDYGEQFF.

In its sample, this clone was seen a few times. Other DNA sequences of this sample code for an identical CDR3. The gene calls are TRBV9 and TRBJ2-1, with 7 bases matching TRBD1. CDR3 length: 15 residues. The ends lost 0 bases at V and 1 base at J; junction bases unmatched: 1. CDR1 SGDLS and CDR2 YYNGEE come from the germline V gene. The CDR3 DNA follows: TGTGCCAGCAGCGTAGAGGGGGCTTCCTACAATGAGCAGTTCTTC. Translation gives CASSVEGASYNEQFF.

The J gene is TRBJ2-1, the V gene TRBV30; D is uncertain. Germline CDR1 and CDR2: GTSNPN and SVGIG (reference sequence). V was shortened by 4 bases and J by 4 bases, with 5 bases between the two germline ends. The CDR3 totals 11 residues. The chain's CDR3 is CAWNGYNEQFF. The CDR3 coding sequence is TGTGCCTGGAACGGGTACAATGAGCAGTTCTTC.

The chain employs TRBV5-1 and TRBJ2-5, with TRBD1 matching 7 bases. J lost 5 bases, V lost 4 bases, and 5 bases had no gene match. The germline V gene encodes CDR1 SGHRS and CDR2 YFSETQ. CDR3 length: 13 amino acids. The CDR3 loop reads CASSRTGGETQYF. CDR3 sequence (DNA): TGCGCCAGCAGCAGGACAGGAGGCGAGACCCAGTACTTC.

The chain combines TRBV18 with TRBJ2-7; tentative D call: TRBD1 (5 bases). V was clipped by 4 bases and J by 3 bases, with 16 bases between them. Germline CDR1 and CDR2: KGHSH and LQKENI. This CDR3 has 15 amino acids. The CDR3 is CASSHDSHPFYEQYF. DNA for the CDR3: TGTGCCAGCTCACACGACAGCCACCCTTTCTACGAGCAGTACTTC.

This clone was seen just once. The CDR3 sequence is CASSYKGYTYEQYF. The CDR3 DNA follows: TGTGCCAGCAGTTATAAGGGGTACACATACGAGCAGTACTTC. The chain is built from TRBV6-5 and TRBJ2-7, with D possibly being TRBD1 (5 bases). The germline V and J ends were trimmed by 3 bases and 4 bases, with 13 bases remaining between them. Per the germline V gene, CDR1 is MNHEY and CDR2 is SVGAGI. The CDR3 is 14 residues long.